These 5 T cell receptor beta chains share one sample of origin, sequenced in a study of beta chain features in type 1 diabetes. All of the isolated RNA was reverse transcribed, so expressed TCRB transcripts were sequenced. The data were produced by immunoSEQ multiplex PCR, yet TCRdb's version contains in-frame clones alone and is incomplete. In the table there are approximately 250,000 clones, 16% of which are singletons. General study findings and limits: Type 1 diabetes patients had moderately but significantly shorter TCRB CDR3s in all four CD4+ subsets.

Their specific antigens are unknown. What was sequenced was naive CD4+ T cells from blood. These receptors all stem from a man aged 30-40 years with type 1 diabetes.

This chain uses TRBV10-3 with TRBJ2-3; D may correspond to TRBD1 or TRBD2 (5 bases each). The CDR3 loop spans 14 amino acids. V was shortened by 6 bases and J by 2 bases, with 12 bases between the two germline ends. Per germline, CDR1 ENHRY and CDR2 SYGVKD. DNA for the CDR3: TGTGCCATCAGGGGACCCGAGCCCACAGATACGCAGTATTTT. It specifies CAIRGPEPTDTQYF.

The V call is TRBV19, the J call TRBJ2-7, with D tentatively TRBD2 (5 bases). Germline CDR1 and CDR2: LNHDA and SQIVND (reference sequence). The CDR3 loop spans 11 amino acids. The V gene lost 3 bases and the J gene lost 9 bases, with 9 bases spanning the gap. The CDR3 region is CASSIGSGQYF. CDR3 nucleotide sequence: TGTGCCAGTAGTATCGGCAGCGGGCAGTACTTC.

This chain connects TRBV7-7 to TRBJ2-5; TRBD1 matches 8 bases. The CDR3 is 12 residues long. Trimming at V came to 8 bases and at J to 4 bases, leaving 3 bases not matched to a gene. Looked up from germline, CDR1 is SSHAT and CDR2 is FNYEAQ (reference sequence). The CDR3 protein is CASGQGRETQYF. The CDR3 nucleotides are TGTGCCAGCGGACAGGGACGAGAGACCCAGTACTTC.

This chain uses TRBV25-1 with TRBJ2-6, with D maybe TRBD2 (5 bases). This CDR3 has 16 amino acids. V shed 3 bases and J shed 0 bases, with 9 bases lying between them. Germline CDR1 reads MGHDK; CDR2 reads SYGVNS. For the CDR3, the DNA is TGTGCCAGCAGTGACTTCGGAGGCTCTGGGGCCAACGTCCTGACTTTC. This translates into CASSDFGGSGANVLTF.

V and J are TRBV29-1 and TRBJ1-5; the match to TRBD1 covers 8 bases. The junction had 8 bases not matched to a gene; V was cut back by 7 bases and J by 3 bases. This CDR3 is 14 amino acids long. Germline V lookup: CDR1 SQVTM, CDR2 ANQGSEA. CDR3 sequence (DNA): TGCAGCGGTTTGGACAGGGCCTACAATCAGCCCCAGCATTTT. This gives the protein CSGLDRAYNQPQHF.